Listed here are 12 T cell receptor beta chains from one sample, sequenced in a study of control samples from healthy donors and cancer patients. Repertoires were generated with immunoSEQ multiplex PCR, while TCRdb's copy carries only in-frame clones and drops some. Of about 150,000 clones listed, about 93% are singletons. Sequenced input: blood. Receptor source: a man between 45 and 60 years old in good health.

This chain connects TRBV27 to TRBJ1-1; tentatively, D is TRBD1 (6 bases). V lost 7 bases and J lost 4, with 13 bases in between. CDR1 is MNHEY and CDR2 is SMNVEV in the germline V gene (reference sequence). The CDR3 extends over 13 amino acids. CDR3 sequence: CASNLRGSTEAFF. DNA for the CDR3: TGTGCCAGCAACCTAAGGGGGTCCACTGAAGCTTTCTTT.

The chain carries TRBV28 and TRBJ1-2; D unclear. Germline V gene lookup returns CDR1 MDHEN and CDR2 SYDVKM. Trimming took off 3 bases at V and 4 bases at J, with 6 bases between the two ends. The CDR3 extends over 12 amino acids. The CDR3 is CASSFKAYGYTF. As DNA, the CDR3 is TGTGCCAGCAGTTTTAAGGCCTATGGCTACACCTTC.

The chain links TRBV24-1 to TRBJ1-1; 10 positions match TRBD1. CDR1 and CDR2 from the germline V gene are KGHDR and SFDVKD. This CDR3 has 16 residues. Trimming took 2 bases from V and 5 from J; bases not matched to a gene: 7. The CDR3 bases are TGTGCCACCAGTGATTATTCCGGGACAGGGGAAACTGAAGCTTTCTTT. Protein: CATSDYSGTGETEAFF.

The V and J genes are TRBV3-1 (or the pseudogene TRBV3-2) and TRBJ2-2, with D hard to call. Trimming pared 4 bases from V and 2 bases from J, leaving 11 bases between. Germline V gene lookup returns CDR1 LGHDT and CDR2 YNNKEL (reference sequence). The CDR3 is made up of 15 amino acids. Written as DNA, the CDR3 is TGTGCCAGCAGCCTCGTCCCGGGTAACACCGGGGAGCTGTTTTTT. Encoded protein: CASSLVPGNTGELFF.

The chain joins TRBV28 to TRBJ1-6; no reliable D call. This CDR3 is 14 amino acids long. The V end lost 0 bases, the J end lost 8 bases, and 8 bases lay between the germline ends. CDR1 MDHEN and CDR2 SYDVKM come from the germline V gene. CDR3 protein: CASSLWRGDSPLHF. For the CDR3, the DNA is TGTGCCAGCAGTTTATGGCGGGGAGATTCACCCCTCCACTTT.

The rearrangement joins TRBV5-8 to TRBJ1-5; 8 nucleotides align to TRBD1. Germline V gene sequence: CDR1 SGHTS, CDR2 YDEGEE. This CDR3 is built from 15 residues. The junction had 6 bases not matched to a gene; V was cut back by 4 bases and J by 3 bases. The CDR3, as DNA: TGTGCCAGCAGCCCCTGGACAGGGCACAATCAGCCCCAGCATTTT. The encoded protein is CASSPWTGHNQPQHF.

V gene TRBV27 combines with J gene TRBJ2-5; unclear D gene. Germline V lookup: CDR1 MNHEY, CDR2 SMNVEV (reference sequence). V was cut by 3 bases and J by 5 bases, with 13 bases left in between. The CDR3 is made up of 14 amino acids. CDR3 loop: CASSFAGPRETQYF. CDR3 DNA sequence: TGTGCCAGCAGTTTCGCAGGACCGAGGGAGACCCAGTACTTC.

This clone was detected once. The chain recombines TRBV2 with TRBJ1-1; D may be TRBD1 (6 bases). The CDR3 sequence is 13 residues long. The V gene's germline CDR1 is SNHLY and CDR2 FYNNEI. Trimming stripped 2 bases from V and 6 bases from J, with 10 bases between. CDR3 nucleotide sequence: TGTGCCAGCAGTGAAAACGGGACACCTGAAGCTTTCTTT. This sequence encodes CASSENGTPEAFF.

The table lists this clone with a count of one. V gene TRBV3-1 (or the pseudogene TRBV3-2) combines with J gene TRBJ1-3; D is unresolved. Per the germline V gene, CDR1 is LGHDT and CDR2 is YNNKEL (reference sequence). Between the trimmed V and J ends, which lost 5 bases and 0 bases, there was a span of 11 bases. The CDR3 sequence is 15 residues long. CDR3 in DNA: TGTGCCAGCAGCTTCCCGGCCAGCTCTGGAAACACCATATATTTT. Its protein product is CASSFPASSGNTIYF.

Written as DNA, the CDR3 is TGCGCCAGTACTACAGGGAGCGAGCAGTACTTC. Translated: CASTTGSEQYF. V is TRBV5-1 and J is TRBJ2-7; D is possibly TRBD1 (6 bases). The CDR3 extends over 11 amino acids. Trimming cost V 8 bases and J 6 bases, with 12 bases left between them. CDR1 is SGHRS, CDR2 YFSETQ, per germline.

V gene TRBV6-1 combines with J gene TRBJ1-2; D uncertain. Trimming left V 1 base short and J 3 bases short, with 6 bases between. CDR1 and CDR2 (germline): MNHNS, SASEGT. CDR3 length equals 13 residues. CDR3 protein: CASSEGLYYGYTF. DNA for the CDR3: TGTGCCAGCAGTGAAGGACTCTACTATGGCTACACCTTC.

The V gene is TRBV5-1, the J gene TRBJ1-5; D not certain. V was shortened by 4 bases and J by 3 bases, with 8 bases between the two germline ends. The CDR3 is 13 residues long. Germline V CDR1 and CDR2: SGHRS, YFSETQ. In DNA, the CDR3 is TGCGCCAGCAGCACGGACCCCAATCAGCCCCAGCATTTT. It codes for CASSTDPNQPQHF.